This passage covers 21 T cell receptor beta chains from one sample sequenced in a study of blood T cell repertoires in COVID-19 (dated by TCRdb to the early 2020s). Libraries were prepared through the immunoSEQ multiplex PCR assay. Drawn from immuneACCESS, this table holds only the in-frame rearrangements with V and J called that TCRdb kept. Clones are partly lost; checked studies trace under half to an unresolved V gene and leave the rest unexplained. The table for this sample lists 150,000 to 200,000 clones; approximately 88% of them were counted only once. Jointly, the top ten make up 2.5% to 3.5% of the sample. The sample comprised peripheral blood. Every receptor here comes from a woman aged 55-70 years with acute or convalescent COVID-19.

In DNA, the CDR3 is TGTGCCAGCTCAGAACTAGCGGGGGCCCAGGATACGCAGTATTTT. Translated, it gives CASSELAGAQDTQYF. This chain connects TRBV18 to TRBJ2-3; TRBD2 agrees at 11 bases. This CDR3 has 15 residues. CDR1 KGHSH and CDR2 LQKENI come from the germline V gene. V trimming: 5 bases; J trimming: 6 bases; junction bases outside the gene matches: 7.

The gene calls are TRBV29-1 and TRBJ1-1, with D perhaps matching TRBD1 (5 bases). Germline V gene lookup returns CDR1 SQVTM and CDR2 ANQGSEA. V was trimmed by 6 bases and J by 1 base, leaving 9 bases between them. This CDR3 contains 12 residues. CDR3 nucleotides: TGCAGCGTGAGAACAGGGAACACTGAAGCTTTCTTT. Translation: CSVRTGNTEAFF.

The chain has TRBV30 and TRBJ2-5; weak D call: TRBD1 (5 bases). Germline loops: CDR1 GTSNPN, CDR2 SVGIG (reference sequence). Deletions cut 0 bases from V and 2 bases from J, with 10 bases between. This CDR3 comprises 14 residues. CDR3 protein: CAWSVAGPQETQYF. In nucleotides, the CDR3 is TGTGCCTGGAGTGTCGCAGGGCCACAAGAGACCCAGTACTTC.

The rearrangement joins TRBV28 to TRBJ1-2; D gene ambiguous. The germline V gene has CDR1 MDHEN and CDR2 SYDVKM. The germline V and J ends were trimmed by 3 bases and 3 bases, with 11 bases remaining between them. This CDR3 has 14 residues. CDR3 sequence (DNA): TGTGCCAGCAGTTTCTCCCTCCGGGACTATGGCTACACCTTC. Amino acid sequence: CASSFSLRDYGYTF.

CDR3 residues: CASSLTGGAVGEQYF. CDR3 DNA sequence: TGTGCCAGCAGCTTAACCGGGGGGGCGGTCGGCGAGCAGTACTTC. The rearrangement joins TRBV7-2 to TRBJ2-7, with 8 bases identical to TRBD2. Germline values: CDR1 SGHTA, CDR2 FQGNSA. This CDR3 has 15 amino acids. Germline trimming cut 2 bases from V and 6 bases from J; bases unmatched to any gene: 9.

With regard to this clone: Other DNA sequences within the sample encode an identical CDR3. The rearrangement joins TRBV18 to TRBJ2-7, with a tentative D call TRBD2 (6 bases). V was pared by 2 bases and J by 4 bases, with 6 bases between. The CDR3 runs 12 residues. Germline V gives CDR1 KGHSH, CDR2 LQKENI. CDR3 loop: CASSPGGYEQYF. As DNA, the CDR3 is TGTGCCAGCTCACCAGGGGGGTACGAGCAGTACTTC.

This chain's CDR3 is CASRTFLKGANTGELFF. The CDR3 region has the DNA TGTGCCAGTCGAACGTTCTTAAAGGGGGCGAACACCGGGGAGCTGTTTTTT. The chain links TRBV19 to TRBJ2-2; maybe TRBD1 (6 bases). The CDR3 has 17 amino acids. The V gene lost 8 bases and the J gene lost 0 bases, with 19 bases spanning the gap. The germline V gene encodes CDR1 LNHDA and CDR2 SQIVND (reference sequence).

This rearrangement joins TRBV28 to TRBJ1-4; TRBD1 aligns across 7 bases. CDR1 and CDR2 from the germline V gene are MDHEN and SYDVKM. With V trimmed by 1 base and J by 1 base, 3 bases remained unmatched. This CDR3 is 16 amino acids long. CDR3: CASSLYQGETNEKLFF. DNA for the CDR3: TGTGCCAGCAGTTTATACCAGGGGGAAACTAATGAAAAACTGTTTTTT.

This chain uses TRBV6-2 or TRBV6-3 with TRBJ1-2; 12 bases fit TRBD1. The CDR3 totals 15 residues. V dropped 0 bases and J dropped 12; count of bases not matched to a gene: 8. In germline, CDR1 is MNHEY, CDR2 SVGEGT. The CDR3 is CASSYSSGTGGRNTF. CDR3 DNA sequence: TGTGCCAGCAGTTACTCCTCCGGGACAGGGGGCAGGAACACCTTC.

The rearrangement uses TRBV7-2 and TRBJ2-5, with 8 bases lining up with TRBD2. The trim removed 5 bases at V and 5 bases at J, leaving 10 bases unmatched. CDR3 length: 15 residues. The germline V gene encodes CDR1 SGHTA and CDR2 FQGNSA. The CDR3 sequence is CASSRSGVGGETQYF. In DNA form, the CDR3 reads TGTGCCAGCAGCCGTAGCGGGGTTGGGGGCGAGACCCAGTACTTC.

This clone was seen once. The chain combines TRBV7-6 with TRBJ1-5, with 7 nucleotides matching TRBD1. J was trimmed by 1 base and V by 5 bases; bases with no gene match: 8. The CDR3 is 16 amino acids. Germline CDR1 reads SGHVS; CDR2 reads FNYEAQ. The CDR3 reads CASSARTGLSNQPQHF. CDR3 DNA sequence: TGTGCCAGCAGCGCGAGGACAGGTTTGAGCAATCAGCCCCAGCATTTT.

V is TRBV18 and J is TRBJ1-3, with a possible D match to TRBD1 (6 bases). In germline, CDR1 is KGHSH, CDR2 LQKENI. The CDR3 is 15 residues long. The V and J ends lost 3 bases and 2 bases respectively, with 11 bases between them. CDR3 sequence: CASSPQGSPGNTIYF. The CDR3 DNA reads as TGTGCCAGCTCACCGCAGGGGAGTCCTGGAAACACCATATATTTT.

V gene TRBV28 combines with J gene TRBJ1-6; TRBD1 is a possible D gene (6 bases). Germline V lookup: CDR1 MDHEN, CDR2 SYDVKM. The CDR3 totals 13 residues. The V end was cut by 10 bases, the J end by 5 bases, with 12 bases between. The CDR3 region is CATKPGDNSPLHF. The DNA for the CDR3 is TGTGCCACTAAACCAGGGGATAATTCACCCCTCCACTTT.

This rearrangement joins TRBV29-1 to TRBJ2-4; D may be TRBD1 (6 bases). This CDR3 has 14 amino acids. The V gene's germline CDR1 is SQVTM and CDR2 ANQGSEA. Trimming shortened V by 3 bases and J by 0 bases, and 9 bases separated the two germline ends. The CDR3 DNA reads TGCAGCGTTGATGGGGGCCTAGCCAAAAACATTCAGTACTTC. This translates into CSVDGGLAKNIQYF. The full variable domain, completed using reference TRBV29-1 and TRBJ2-4, is SAVISQKPSRDICQRGTSLTIQCQVDSQVTMMFWYRQQPGQSLTLIATANQGSEATYESGFVIDKFPISRPNLTFSTLTVSNMSPEDSSIYLCSVDGGLAKNIQYFGAGTRLSVL.

This clone showed up just once. The V gene is TRBV7-2, the J gene TRBJ1-1; D is unclear. Germline V gene data show CDR1 as SGHTA and CDR2 as FQGNSA. This CDR3 spans 13 amino acids. The V gene lost 6 bases and the J gene lost 5 bases, with 13 bases spanning the gap. The CDR3, as DNA: TGTGCCAGCAGGAGAGAGGTCGGGACTGAAGCTTTCTTT. Its protein is CASRREVGTEAFF.

V is TRBV6-5 and J is TRBJ2-3, with 7 nucleotides matching TRBD2. The J segment lost 3 bases and the V segment lost 7 bases, leaving 10 bases of the junction unmatched. From germline, CDR1 is MNHEY and CDR2 SVGAGI. The CDR3 is 15 amino acids. CDR3: CASTAAGGRTDTQYF. The CDR3 nucleotides are TGTGCCAGCACGGCGGCGGGCGGGAGAACAGATACGCAGTATTTT.

This sequence joins TRBV6-2 or TRBV6-3 and TRBJ1-2; perhaps TRBD1 as D (5 bases). V lost 6 bases and J lost 1, with 15 bases in between. CDR3 length equals 15 residues. CDR1 is MNHEY, CDR2 SVGEGT, per germline. This CDR3 is CASSRPSQGNYGYTF. CDR3 bases: TGTGCCAGCAGCAGACCGTCTCAGGGTAACTATGGCTACACCTTC.

The chain links TRBV6-2 or TRBV6-3 to TRBJ2-7, with a weak D call TRBD2 (7 bases). CDR1 is MNHEY and CDR2 is SVGEGT in the germline V gene. The CDR3 totals 15 residues. Trimming removed 6 bases from V and 1 base from J, with 16 bases in between. CDR3 residues: CASRPTGRGSYEQYF. The CDR3 nucleotides read TGTGCCAGCAGGCCTACAGGGCGGGGGTCCTACGAGCAGTACTTC.

The CDR3 here is CASSPTRGGKLFF. Written as DNA, the CDR3 is TGTGCCAGCAGCCCAACACGGGGAGGGAAACTGTTTTTT. V and J are TRBV5-8 and TRBJ1-4, with D unclear. CDR1 and CDR2 (germline): SGHTS, YDEGEE. Trimming took off 4 bases at V and 11 bases at J, with 15 bases between the two ends. This CDR3 spans 13 amino acids.

This clone appeared a single time. The V gene is TRBV9, the J gene TRBJ1-2; maybe TRBD1 (6 bases). Per germline, CDR1 SGDLS and CDR2 YYNGEE. V was trimmed by 0 bases and J by 4 bases, leaving 10 bases between them. The CDR3 runs to 14 residues. CDR3 sequence (DNA): TGTGCCAGCAGCGTAGACGGGGGGCTCTATGGCTACACCTTC. It encodes CASSVDGGLYGYTF.

The chain carries TRBV5-1 and TRBJ1-5, with unresolved D. The CDR3 contains 15 residues. V shed 0 bases and J shed 4 bases, with 11 bases lying between them. Germline loops: CDR1 SGHRS, CDR2 YFSETQ. DNA of the CDR3: TGCGCCAGCAGCTTGGGGGTGGCGGGGAATCAGCCCCAGCATTTT. Translating it yields CASSLGVAGNQPQHF.